The sequence of this T cell receptor beta chain was determined in a study of blood T cell repertoires in COVID-19. Across the study: COVID-19 samples, acute and convalescent, were from the United States, Italy and Spain.

Repertoires were generated with immunoSEQ multiplex PCR, while TCRdb's copy carries only in-frame clones and drops some. The table records approximately 150,000 clones, 65% to 85% of them present only once. Germline-derived CDR1 and CDR2 are KGHDR and SFDVKD. The CDR3 is made up of 15 amino acids. V shed 5 bases and J 5 bases; nucleotides not matched to a gene: 8. Sequenced: peripheral blood. This clonotype originated in a man aged 25 to 40 with COVID-19, enrolled during active disease. The rearrangement joins TRBV24-1 to TRBJ2-7; 10 bases are a match to TRBD2. The DNA for the CDR3 is TGTGCCACCAGTGCAGCTAGCGGGAGTATGAACGAGCAGTACTTC. This translates into CATSAASGSMNEQYF.